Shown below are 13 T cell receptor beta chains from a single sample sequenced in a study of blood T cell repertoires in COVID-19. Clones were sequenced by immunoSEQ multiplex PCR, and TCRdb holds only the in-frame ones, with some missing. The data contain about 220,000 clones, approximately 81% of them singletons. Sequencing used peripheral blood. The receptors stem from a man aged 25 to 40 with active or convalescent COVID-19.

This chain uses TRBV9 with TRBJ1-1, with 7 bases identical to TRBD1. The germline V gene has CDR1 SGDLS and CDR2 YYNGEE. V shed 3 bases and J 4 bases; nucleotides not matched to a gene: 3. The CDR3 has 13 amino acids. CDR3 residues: CASSARGVTEAFF. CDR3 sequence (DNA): TGTGCCAGCAGCGCCAGGGGGGTCACTGAAGCTTTCTTT.

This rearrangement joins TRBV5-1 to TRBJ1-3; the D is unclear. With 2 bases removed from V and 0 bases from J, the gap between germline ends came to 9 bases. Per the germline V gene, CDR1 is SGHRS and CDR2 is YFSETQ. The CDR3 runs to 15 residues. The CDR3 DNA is TGCGCCAGCAGCTTACTCTCGGGCTCTGGAAACACCATATATTTT. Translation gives CASSLLSGSGNTIYF.

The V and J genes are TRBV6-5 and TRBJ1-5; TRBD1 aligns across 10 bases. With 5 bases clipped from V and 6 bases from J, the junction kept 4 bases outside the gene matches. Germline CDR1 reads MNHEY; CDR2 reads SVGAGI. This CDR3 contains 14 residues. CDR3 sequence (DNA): TGTGCCAGCAGTAGGGACAGGGGACGTCAGCCCCAGCATTTT. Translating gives CASSRDRGRQPQHF.

CDR3 amino acids: CASSSRTGTDYNEQFF. The CDR3 DNA sequence: TGTGCCAGCAGCTCCAGAACCGGGACAGACTACAATGAGCAGTTCTTC. V usage is TRBV5-4 and J usage is TRBJ2-1; TRBD1 matches at 7 bases. The germline V gene encodes CDR1 SGHNT and CDR2 YYREEE (reference sequence). The V gene end was trimmed by 3 bases and the J gene end by 3 bases; junction bases not matched to a gene: 9. This CDR3 has 16 residues.

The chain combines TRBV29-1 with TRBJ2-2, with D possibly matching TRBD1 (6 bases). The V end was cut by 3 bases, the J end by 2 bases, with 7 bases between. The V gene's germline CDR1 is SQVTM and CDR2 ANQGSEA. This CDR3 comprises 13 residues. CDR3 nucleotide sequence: TGCAGCGTTGAGGGACAAAACACCGGGGAGCTGTTTTTT. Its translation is CSVEGQNTGELFF.

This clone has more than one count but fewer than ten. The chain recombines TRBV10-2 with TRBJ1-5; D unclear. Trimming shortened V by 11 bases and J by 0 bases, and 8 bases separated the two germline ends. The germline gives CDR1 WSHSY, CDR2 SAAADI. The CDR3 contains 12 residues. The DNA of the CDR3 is TGCGCCTCTCGGGGTAGCAATCAGCCCCAGCATTTT. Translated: CASRGSNQPQHF.

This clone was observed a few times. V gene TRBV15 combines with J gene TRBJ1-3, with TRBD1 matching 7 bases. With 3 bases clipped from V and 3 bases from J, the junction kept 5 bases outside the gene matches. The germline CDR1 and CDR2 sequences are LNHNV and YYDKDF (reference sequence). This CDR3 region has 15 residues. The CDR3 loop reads CATSSPGQVGNTIYF. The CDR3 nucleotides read TGTGCCACCAGCAGCCCCGGACAGGTTGGAAACACCATATATTTT.

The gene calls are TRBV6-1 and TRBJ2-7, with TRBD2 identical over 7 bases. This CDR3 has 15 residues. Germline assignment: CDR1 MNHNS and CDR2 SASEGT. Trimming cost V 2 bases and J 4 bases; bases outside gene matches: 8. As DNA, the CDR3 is TGTGCCAGCAGTGAACTCGGGGGGATCACATACGAGCAGTACTTC. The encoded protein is CASSELGGITYEQYF.

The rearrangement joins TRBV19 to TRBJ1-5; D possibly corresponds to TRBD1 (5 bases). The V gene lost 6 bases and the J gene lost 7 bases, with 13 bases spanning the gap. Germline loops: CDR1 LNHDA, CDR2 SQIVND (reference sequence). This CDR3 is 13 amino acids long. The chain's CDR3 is CASRGGGVQPQHF. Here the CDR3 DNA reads TGTGCCAGTAGGGGTGGAGGGGTCCAGCCCCAGCATTTT.

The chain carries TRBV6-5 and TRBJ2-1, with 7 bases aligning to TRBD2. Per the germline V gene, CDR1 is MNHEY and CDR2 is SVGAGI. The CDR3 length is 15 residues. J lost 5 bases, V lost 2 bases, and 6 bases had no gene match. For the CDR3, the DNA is TGTGCCAGCAGTTACCGGGGGGACCCAAACAATGAGCAGTTCTTC. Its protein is CASSYRGDPNNEQFF.

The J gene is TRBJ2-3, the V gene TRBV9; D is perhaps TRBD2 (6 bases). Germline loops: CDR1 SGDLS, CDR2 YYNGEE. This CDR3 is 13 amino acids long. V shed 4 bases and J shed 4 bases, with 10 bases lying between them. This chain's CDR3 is CASSRPGADTQYF. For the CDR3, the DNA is TGTGCCAGCAGCCGGCCGGGGGCAGATACGCAGTATTTT.

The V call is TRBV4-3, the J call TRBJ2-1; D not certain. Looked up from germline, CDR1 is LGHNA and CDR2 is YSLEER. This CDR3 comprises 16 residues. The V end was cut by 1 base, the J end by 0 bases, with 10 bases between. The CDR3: CASSQGAGFSYNEQFF. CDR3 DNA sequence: TGCGCCAGCAGCCAAGGGGCAGGCTTCTCCTACAATGAGCAGTTCTTC.

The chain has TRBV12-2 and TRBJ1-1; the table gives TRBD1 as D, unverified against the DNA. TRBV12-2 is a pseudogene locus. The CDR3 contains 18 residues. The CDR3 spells CASRLGTLRGRERIVAFF. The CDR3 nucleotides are TGTGCAAGTCGCTTAGGGACTCTTAGGGGGCGCGAAAGGATAGTAGCTTTCTTT.